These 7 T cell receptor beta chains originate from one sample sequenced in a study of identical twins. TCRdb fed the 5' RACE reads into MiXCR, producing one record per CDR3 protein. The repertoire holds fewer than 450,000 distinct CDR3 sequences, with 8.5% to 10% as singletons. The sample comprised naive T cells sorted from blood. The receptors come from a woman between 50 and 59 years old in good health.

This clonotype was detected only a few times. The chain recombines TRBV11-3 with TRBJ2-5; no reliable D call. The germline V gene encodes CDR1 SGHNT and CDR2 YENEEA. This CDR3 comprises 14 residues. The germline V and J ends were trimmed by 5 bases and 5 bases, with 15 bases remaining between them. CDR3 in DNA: TGTGCCAGCAGCGCCCTCGCGACTGGGGAGACCCAGTACTTC. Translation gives CASSALATGETQYF. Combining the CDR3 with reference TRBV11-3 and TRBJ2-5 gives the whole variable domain EAGVVQSPRYKIIEKKQPVAFWCNPISGHNTLYWYLQNLGQGPELLIRYENEEAVDDSQLPKDRFSAERLKGVDSTLKIQPAELGDSAVYLCASSALATGETQYFGPGTRLLVL.

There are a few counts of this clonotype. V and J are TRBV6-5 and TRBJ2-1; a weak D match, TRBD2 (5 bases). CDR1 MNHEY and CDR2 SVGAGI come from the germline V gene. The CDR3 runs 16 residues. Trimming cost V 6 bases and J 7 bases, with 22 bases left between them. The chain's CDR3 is CASSAGEERYGNEQFF. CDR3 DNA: TGTGCCAGCAGCGCGGGTGAGGAGCGGTACGGGAATGAGCAGTTCTTC.

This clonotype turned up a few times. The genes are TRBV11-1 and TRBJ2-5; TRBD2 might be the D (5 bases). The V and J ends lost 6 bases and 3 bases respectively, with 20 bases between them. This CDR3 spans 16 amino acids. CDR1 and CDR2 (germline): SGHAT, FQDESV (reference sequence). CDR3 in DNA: TGTGCCAGCAGACCGGGGTACGGTGGTGGGGAAGAGACCCAGTACTTC. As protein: CASRPGYGGGEETQYF.

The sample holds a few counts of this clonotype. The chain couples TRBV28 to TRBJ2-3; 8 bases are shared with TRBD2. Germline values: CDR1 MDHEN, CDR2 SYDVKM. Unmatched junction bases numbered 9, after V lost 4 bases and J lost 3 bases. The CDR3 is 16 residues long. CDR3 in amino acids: CASSYPREGQTDTQYF. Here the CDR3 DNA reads TGTGCCAGCAGTTATCCCCGGGAGGGCCAGACAGATACGCAGTATTTT.

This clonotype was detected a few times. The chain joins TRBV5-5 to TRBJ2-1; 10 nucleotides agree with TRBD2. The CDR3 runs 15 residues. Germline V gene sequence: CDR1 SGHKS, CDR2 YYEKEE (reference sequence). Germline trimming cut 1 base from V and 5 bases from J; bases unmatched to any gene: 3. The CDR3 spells CASSLSGTSDNEQFF. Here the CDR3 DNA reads TGTGCCAGCAGCTTGTCCGGGACTAGCGACAATGAGCAGTTCTTC.

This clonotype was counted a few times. CDR3 sequence reads: CASSQTWGNTEAFF. CDR3 in DNA: TGCGCCAGCAGCCAAACGTGGGGCAACACTGAAGCTTTCTTT. The chain joins TRBV4-1 to TRBJ1-1, with TRBD1 as a possible D gene (5 bases). Trimming took off 2 bases at V and 2 bases at J, with 9 bases between the two ends. There are 14 residues in the CDR3. Germline CDR1 is MGHRA and CDR2 is YSYEKL.

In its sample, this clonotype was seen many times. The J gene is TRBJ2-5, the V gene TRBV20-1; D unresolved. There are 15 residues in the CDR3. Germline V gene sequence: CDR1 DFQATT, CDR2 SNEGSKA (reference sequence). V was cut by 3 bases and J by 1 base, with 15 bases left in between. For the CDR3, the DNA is TGCAGTGCTAGTTCCTCTGCCGGCTCCCAAGAGACCCAGTACTTC. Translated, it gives CSASSSAGSQETQYF.